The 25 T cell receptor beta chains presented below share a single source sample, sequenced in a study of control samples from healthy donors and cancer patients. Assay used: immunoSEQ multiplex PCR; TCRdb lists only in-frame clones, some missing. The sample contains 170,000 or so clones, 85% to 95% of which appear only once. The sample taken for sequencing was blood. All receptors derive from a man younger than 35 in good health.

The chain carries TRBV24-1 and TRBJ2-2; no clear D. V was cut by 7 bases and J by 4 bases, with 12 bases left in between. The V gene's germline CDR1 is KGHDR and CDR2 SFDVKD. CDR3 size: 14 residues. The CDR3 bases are TGTGCCACCAGCTTAGTTGGTAGCACCGGGGAGCTGTTTTTT. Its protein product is CATSLVGSTGELFF.

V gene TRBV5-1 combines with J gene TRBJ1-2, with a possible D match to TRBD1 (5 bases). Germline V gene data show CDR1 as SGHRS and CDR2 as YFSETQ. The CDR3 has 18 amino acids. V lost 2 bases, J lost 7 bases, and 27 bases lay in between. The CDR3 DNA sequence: TGCGCCAGCAGCTTAAAGATGGAGGCAGGGCAGGAGTTAGGTGGCTACACCTTC. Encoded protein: CASSLKMEAGQELGGYTF.

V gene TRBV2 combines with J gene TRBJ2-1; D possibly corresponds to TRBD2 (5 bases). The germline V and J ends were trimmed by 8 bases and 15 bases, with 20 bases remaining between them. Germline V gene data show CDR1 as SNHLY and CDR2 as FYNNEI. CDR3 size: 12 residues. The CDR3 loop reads CASAWETSRMFF. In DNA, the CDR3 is TGTGCCAGCGCGTGGGAGACATCCCGAATGTTCTTC.

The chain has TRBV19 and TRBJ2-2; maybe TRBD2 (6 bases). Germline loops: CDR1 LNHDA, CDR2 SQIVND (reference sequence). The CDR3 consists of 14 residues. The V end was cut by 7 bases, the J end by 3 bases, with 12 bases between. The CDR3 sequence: CASNQEGYTGELFF. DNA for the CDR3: TGTGCCAGTAATCAGGAGGGGTACACCGGGGAGCTGTTTTTT.

CDR3 in DNA: TGTGCCAGCAGTGACTCAGAGACCGGAGGCCCCTATAATTCACCCCTCCACTTT. Amino acids: CASSDSETGGPYNSPLHF. This chain links TRBV6-4 with TRBJ1-6; D unresolved. The V end lost 0 bases, the J end lost 2 bases, and 14 bases lay between the germline ends. The CDR3 has 18 amino acids. Germline loops: CDR1 MRHNA, CDR2 SNTAGT.

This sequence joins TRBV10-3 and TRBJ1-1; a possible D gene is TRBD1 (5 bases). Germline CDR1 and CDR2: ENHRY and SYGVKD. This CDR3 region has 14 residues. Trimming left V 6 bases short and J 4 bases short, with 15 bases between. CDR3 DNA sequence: TGTGCCATCAGAACCGGGCCCGGGGCCACTGAAGCTTTCTTT. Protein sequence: CAIRTGPGATEAFF.

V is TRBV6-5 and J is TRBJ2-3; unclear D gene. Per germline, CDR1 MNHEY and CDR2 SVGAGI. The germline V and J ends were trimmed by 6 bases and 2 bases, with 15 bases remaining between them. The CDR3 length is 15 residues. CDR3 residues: CASRRSGSPTDTQYF. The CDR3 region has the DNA TGTGCCAGCAGACGATCCGGGTCTCCCACAGATACGCAGTATTTT.

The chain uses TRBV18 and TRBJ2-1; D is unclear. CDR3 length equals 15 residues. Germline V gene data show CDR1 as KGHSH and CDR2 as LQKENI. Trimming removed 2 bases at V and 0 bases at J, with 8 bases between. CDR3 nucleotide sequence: TGTGCCAGCTCACCAGATCAGAGCTCCTACAATGAGCAGTTCTTC. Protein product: CASSPDQSSYNEQFF.

The CDR3 coding sequence is TGTGCCTGGAGTGTAGACAGTCGCAATCAGCCCCAGCATTTT. This gives the protein CAWSVDSRNQPQHF. The chain couples TRBV30 to TRBJ1-5, with D possibly TRBD1 on 5 matching bases. The CDR3 totals 14 residues. The ends were cut back, 0 bases at V and 2 bases at J, with 8 bases in the middle. The germline V gene has CDR1 GTSNPN and CDR2 SVGIG (reference sequence).

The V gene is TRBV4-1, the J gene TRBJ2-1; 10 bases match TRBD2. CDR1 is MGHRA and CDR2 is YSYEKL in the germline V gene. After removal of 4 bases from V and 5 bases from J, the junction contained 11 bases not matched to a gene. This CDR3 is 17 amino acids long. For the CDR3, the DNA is TGCGCCAGCAGCCGTCGACTAGCGGGTTTCTTGGACAATGAGCAGTTCTTC. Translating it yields CASSRRLAGFLDNEQFF.

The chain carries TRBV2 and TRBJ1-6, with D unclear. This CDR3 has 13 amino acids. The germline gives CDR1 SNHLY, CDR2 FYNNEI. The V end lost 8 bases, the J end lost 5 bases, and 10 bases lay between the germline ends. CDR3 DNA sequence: TGTGCCAGCCGTACAGCAAATAATTCACCCCTCCACTTT. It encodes CASRTANNSPLHF.

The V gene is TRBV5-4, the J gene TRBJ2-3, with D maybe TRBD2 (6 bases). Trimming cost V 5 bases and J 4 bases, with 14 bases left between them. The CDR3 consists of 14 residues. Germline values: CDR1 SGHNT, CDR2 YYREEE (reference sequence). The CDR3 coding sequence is TGTGCCAGCAGGAGGCGGGATCTCTCAGATACGCAGTATTTT. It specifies CASRRRDLSDTQYF.

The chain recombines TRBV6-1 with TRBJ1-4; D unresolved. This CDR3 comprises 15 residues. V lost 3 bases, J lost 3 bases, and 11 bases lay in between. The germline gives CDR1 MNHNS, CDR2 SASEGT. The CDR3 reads CASSEIRDANEKLFF. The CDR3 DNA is TGTGCCAGCAGTGAGATCCGTGACGCTAATGAAAAACTGTTTTTT.

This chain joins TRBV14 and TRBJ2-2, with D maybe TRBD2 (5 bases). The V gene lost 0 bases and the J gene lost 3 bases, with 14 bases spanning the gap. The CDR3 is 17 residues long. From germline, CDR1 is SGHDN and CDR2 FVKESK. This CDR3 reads CASSQDRIGSDTGELFF. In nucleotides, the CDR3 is TGTGCCAGCAGCCAAGATCGGATAGGTAGCGACACCGGGGAGCTGTTTTTT.

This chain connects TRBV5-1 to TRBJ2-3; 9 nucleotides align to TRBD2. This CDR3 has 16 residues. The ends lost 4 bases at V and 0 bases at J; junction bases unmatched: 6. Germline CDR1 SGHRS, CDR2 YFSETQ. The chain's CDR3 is CASSAGGAKSTDTQYF. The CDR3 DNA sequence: TGCGCCAGCAGCGCGGGGGGGGCTAAGAGCACAGATACGCAGTATTTT.

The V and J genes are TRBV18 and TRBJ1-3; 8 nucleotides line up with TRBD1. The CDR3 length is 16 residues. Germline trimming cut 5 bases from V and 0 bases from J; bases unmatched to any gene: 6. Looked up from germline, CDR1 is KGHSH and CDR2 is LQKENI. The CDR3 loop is CASSAGQAISGNTIYF. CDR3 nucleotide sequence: TGTGCCAGCTCAGCGGGACAGGCGATCTCTGGAAACACCATATATTTT.

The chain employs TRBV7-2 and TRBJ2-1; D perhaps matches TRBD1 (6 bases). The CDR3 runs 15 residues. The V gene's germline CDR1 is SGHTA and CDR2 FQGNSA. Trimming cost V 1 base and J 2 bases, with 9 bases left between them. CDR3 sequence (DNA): TGTGCCAGCAGCTTAGACAGGGCAACCTACAATGAGCAGTTCTTC. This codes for CASSLDRATYNEQFF.

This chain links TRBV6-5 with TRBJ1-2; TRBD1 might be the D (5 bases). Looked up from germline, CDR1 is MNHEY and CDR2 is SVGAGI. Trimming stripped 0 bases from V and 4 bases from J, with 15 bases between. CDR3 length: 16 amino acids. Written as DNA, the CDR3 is TGTGCCAGCAGTTACTCGAAGGGGAAAGGCTTCTATGGCTACACCTTC. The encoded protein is CASSYSKGKGFYGYTF.

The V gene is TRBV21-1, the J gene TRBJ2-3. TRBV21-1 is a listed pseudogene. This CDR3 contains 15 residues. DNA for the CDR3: TGTGCCAGTCCAGCGGCAGGGAAGGGCACAGATACGCAGTATTTT. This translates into CASPAAGKGTDTQYF.

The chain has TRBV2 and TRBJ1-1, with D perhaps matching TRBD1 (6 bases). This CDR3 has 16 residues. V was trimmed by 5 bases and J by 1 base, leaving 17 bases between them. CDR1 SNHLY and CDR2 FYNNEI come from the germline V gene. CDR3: CASSTTYRAGNTEAFF. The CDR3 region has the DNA TGTGCCAGCAGTACCACCTACAGGGCCGGGAACACTGAAGCTTTCTTT. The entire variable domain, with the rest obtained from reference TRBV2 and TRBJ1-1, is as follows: EPEVTQTPSHQVTQMGQEVILRCVPISNHLYFYWYRQILGQKVEFLVSFYNNEISEKSEIFDDQFSVERPDGSNFTLKIRSTKLEDSAMYFCASSTTYRAGNTEAFFGQGTRLTVV.

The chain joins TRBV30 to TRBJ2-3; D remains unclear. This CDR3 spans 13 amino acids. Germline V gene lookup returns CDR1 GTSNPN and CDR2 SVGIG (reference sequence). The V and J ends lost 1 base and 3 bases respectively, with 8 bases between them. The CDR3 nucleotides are TGTGCCTGGAGTGAACCGGTGACAGATACGCAGTATTTT. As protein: CAWSEPVTDTQYF.

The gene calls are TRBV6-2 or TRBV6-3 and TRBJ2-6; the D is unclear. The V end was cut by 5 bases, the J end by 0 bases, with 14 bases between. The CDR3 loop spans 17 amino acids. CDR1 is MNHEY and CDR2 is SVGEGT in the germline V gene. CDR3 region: CASSGRTVVSGANVLTF. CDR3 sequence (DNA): TGTGCCAGCAGTGGACGGACGGTCGTCTCTGGGGCCAACGTCCTGACTTTC.

The CDR3 bases are TGCGCCAGCAGGCTTACTAGCGGGCAGGCAGATACGCAGTATTTT. Protein product: CASRLTSGQADTQYF. V usage is TRBV10-2 and J usage is TRBJ2-3; 9 bases are a match to TRBD2. CDR3 length equals 15 residues. Germline lookup yields CDR1 WSHSY and CDR2 SAAADI. V lost 6 bases and J lost 4; bases outside the gene matches: 8.

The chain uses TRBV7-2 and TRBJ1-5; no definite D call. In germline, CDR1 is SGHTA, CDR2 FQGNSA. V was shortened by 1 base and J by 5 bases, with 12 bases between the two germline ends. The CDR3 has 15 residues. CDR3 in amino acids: CASSLDGSLYQPQHF. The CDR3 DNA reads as TGTGCCAGCAGCTTAGACGGCAGCCTCTATCAGCCCCAGCATTTT.

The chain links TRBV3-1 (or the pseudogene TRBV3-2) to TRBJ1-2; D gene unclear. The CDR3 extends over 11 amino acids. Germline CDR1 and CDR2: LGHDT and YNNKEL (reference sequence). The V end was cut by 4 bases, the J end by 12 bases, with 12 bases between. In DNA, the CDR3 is TGTGCCAGCAGCCTCCAGGACTCGCACACCTTC. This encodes CASSLQDSHTF.